Listed below are T cell receptor beta chains from one sample, sequenced in a study of cytomegalovirus exposure and HLA in healthy donors. Using immunoSEQ multiplex PCR, the repertoire was profiled, and TCRdb retains in-frame clones only, with some absent. Here the sample spans about 120,000 clones, over 70% being singletons. Sequencing was carried out using PBMCs. Receptors were obtained from a young woman in good health and CMV-seronegative. The CDR3 runs from the conserved cysteine through the conserved F or W. Clone size is shown for a subset of rows, as once, few, many or a class of expanded clone.

>TRBV7-2|once
CASSYRGSYEQYF
>TRBV5-1|.
CASSLTRQGADNEQFF
>TRBV27|.
CASSLSRGQGAVGQPQHF
>TRBV5-4|.
CASTHGGTRRETQYF
>TRBV2|few
CASSTQGLNTDTQYF
>TRBV4-1|.
CASSPDPGGSYEQYF
>TRBV19|.
CASSPQTGINQPQHF
>TRBV7-8|.
CASSTGQGGRNQPQHF
>TRBV4-1|.
CASSQVGERYGYTF
>TRBV11-3|.
CASSLTGGSTTDTQYF
>TRBV5-4|.
CASSTEGQHGYTF
>TRBV28|.
CASSLNRGLTTNEKLFF
>TRBV13|.
CASSPQPQASRNEQFF
>TRBV6-5|.
CASSYVQEQYF
>TRBV19|few
CASKGQGLSNQPQHF
>TRBV5-8|.
CASSLHLPSLEGRAGAFF
>TRBV5-1|few
CASSRTSGGSDTQYF
>TRBV5-3|.
CARSLNRGSNQPQHF
>TRBV6-6|few
CASSRQGYNSPLHF
>TRBV7-2|.
CASSSGLAREQFF
>TRBV5-1|.
CASSEGGDTEAFF
>TRBV29-1|.
CSVERGTDYGYTF
>TRBV5-1|.
CASSSGGYGYTF
>TRBV6-5|.
CASSPDSSNYGYTF
>TRBV5-4|.
CASSLVTGLNTEAFF
>TRBV5-1|.
CASSLAAGRYIQYF
>TRBV29-1|.
CSVEDRATDTQYF
>TRBV27|.
CASSWDIGEKLFF
>TRBV4-1|.
CASSQDLPGELFF
>TRBV11-2|.
CASSLGPTGVFYEQYF
>TRBV9|few
CASSASRRADGYTF
>TRBV7-6|.
CASSQASGDTEAFF
>TRBV29-1|.
CSVATPDTGSYGYTF